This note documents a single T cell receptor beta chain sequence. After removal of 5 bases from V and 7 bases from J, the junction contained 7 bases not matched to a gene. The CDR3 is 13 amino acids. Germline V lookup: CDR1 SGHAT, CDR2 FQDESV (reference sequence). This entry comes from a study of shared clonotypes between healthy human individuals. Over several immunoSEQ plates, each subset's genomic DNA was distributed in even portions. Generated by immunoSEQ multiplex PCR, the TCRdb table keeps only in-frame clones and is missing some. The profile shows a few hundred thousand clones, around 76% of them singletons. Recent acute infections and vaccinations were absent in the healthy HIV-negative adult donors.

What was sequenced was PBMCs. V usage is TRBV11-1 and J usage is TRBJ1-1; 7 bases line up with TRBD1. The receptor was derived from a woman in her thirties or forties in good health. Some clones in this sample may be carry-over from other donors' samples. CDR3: CASSGLGTDEAFF. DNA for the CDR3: TGTGCCAGCAGCGGATTAGGGACAGATGAAGCTTTCTTT. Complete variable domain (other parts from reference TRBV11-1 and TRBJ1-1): EAEVAQSPRYKITEKSQAVAFWCDPISGHATLYWYRQILGQGPELLVQFQDESVVDDSQLPKDRFSAERLKGVDSTLKIQPAELGDSAMYLCASSGLGTDEAFFGQGTRLTVV.